The clone carrying this T cell receptor beta chain was picked up a small number of times. The antigen is undetermined. Reverse transcription used about 500 ng RNA and constant-region primers for alpha and beta. Each of the alpha and beta chains got its own library through chain-specific third strand synthesis with indices. Via MiXCR, TCRdb re-called the 5' RACE reads, giving one row per CDR3 protein. The table lists 20,000 to 30,000 distinct CDR3 sequences, approximately 7.7% of them singletons. The germline V gene has CDR1 LNHNV and CDR2 YYDKDF (reference sequence). V shed 1 base and J shed 12 bases, with 21 bases lying between them. The CDR3 is made up of 16 amino acids. Whole blood was used without fractionation, so all unsorted peripheral T cells were included. The data stem from a study of HIV-infected patients and healthy controls. Points from the study as a whole: CDR3 sharing between individuals was lower in HIV-infected patients than in healthy controls. HIV-infected patients and controls differed significantly in mean usage of eight alpha and eight beta V genes. No HLA typing of donors was done in this study.

The chain recombines TRBV15 with TRBJ2-2; D is undetermined. The sequenced sample consisted of blood. The TCR sequence derives from an adult in good health. CDR3: CATSRGGQATKGKLFF. DNA for the CDR3: TGTGCCACCAGCAGAGGTGGTCAGGCCACGAAGGGAAAGCTGTTTTTT. The whole variable domain, remainder taken from reference TRBV15 and TRBJ2-2, is DAMVIQNPRYQVTQFGKPVTLSCSQTLNHNVMYWYQQKSSQAPKLLFHYYDKDFNNEADTPDNFQSRRPNTSFCFLDIRSPGLGDTAMYLCATSRGGQATKGKLFFGEGSRLTVL.